This T cell receptor (beta chain) derives from a study of beta chain features in type 1 diabetes. Study-wide points: TCRB CDR3 length was moderately but significantly reduced in all four CD4+ subsets of Type 1 diabetes patients.

As concerns this clone: The antigen remains unidentified.

Every bit of the isolated RNA underwent reverse transcription, so sequencing read expressed TCRB transcripts. Profiled with immunoSEQ multiplex PCR; TCRdb holds only in-frame clones, not every one. The sample carries around 14,000 clones, approximately 79% recorded once. Germline trimming cut 5 bases from V and 3 bases from J; bases unmatched to any gene: 2. The CDR3 spans 15 residues. The germline V gene encodes CDR1 MNHEY and CDR2 SMNVEV (reference sequence). Input material: stem cell memory CD4+ T cells from blood. The V gene is TRBV27, the J gene TRBJ2-3; 13 bases are shared with TRBD2. The receptor's source is a young woman with type 1 diabetes. The CDR3 sequence is CASSRLAGGTDTQYF. The CDR3 DNA reads TGTGCCAGCAGTCGACTAGCGGGAGGAACAGATACGCAGTATTTT.